The source of this T cell receptor (beta chain) is a study of response to subunit inactivated influenza vaccine. TCRdb called the RT-PCR reads again in MiXCR, with one record for every CDR3 protein. The sample carries some 540,000 distinct CDR3 sequences, roughly 25% recorded once. On this clonotype itself: The antigen remains undetermined.

The CDR3 totals 15 residues. V was cut by 3 bases and J by 5 bases, with 14 bases left in between. Germline assignment: CDR1 SGHRS and CDR2 YFSETQ. Study-level results: After each seasonal influenza vaccination, few new T cells are recruited, the authors suggested.

These data also featured in a second study, about T cells expressing NK-cell markers. Per that study: For TCR beta, cDNA was produced by 5'RACE template switching with UMIs. Each TCR beta repertoire originated in sorted T cells that were CD3+CD56+NKG2C+, CD3+CD56+NKG2C- or CD3+CD56-NKG2C+. Restriction of the sorted population to alpha-beta TCR T cells was achieved in several experiments with an anti-gamma-delta TCR antibody.

V usage is TRBV5-1 and J usage is TRBJ2-2, with D possibly being TRBD1 (6 bases). This clonotype was sampled from a man aged 50 to 60 who received an inactivated influenza vaccine. This material consisted of CD4+ T cells sorted from PBMCs, taken about 12 days after vaccination. DNA for the CDR3: TGCGCCAGCAGCTCGGGACAACTCTGGACCGGGGAGCTGTTTTTT. Protein product: CASSSGQLWTGELFF.